This T cell receptor (beta chain) derives from a study of cytotoxic CD8 clonotypes in ibrutinib-treated CLL (dated by TCRdb to about 2021). General notes on the study: The cohort included about 15 treatment-naive and 11 to 12 relapsed/refractory patients; roughly 17 were IGHV unmutated. On average, each sample had approximately 260,000 productive templates and tens of thousands of productive rearrangements. All remission and progressive disease samples were collected while patients were still receiving ibrutinib. Cryopreserved peripheral blood mononuclear cells were collected before treatment, at response, and at either disease progression or sustained remission. Responses were partial in around 24 patients and complete in 2; after median about 5.5 years follow-up, approximately 15 stayed in remission and approximately twelve progressed. The response samples were drawn at a median of 12 months into treatment, with a range of about 6 to 36 months. Longitudinal samples were obtainable from about 30% of the roughly 90 participants in the trial.

About this clone: Its antigen target is currently unknown. One base away there is no much larger clone; base qualities are not given.

In the paper's terms, the time point label means: progressive disease on ibrutinib. Roughly 2.2 micrograms of genomic DNA were extracted from cryopreserved PBMCs for TCR beta library preparation. Longitudinal blood samples from CLL patients receiving ibrutinib monotherapy were subjected to high-throughput TCR beta sequencing. The patients took part in an open-label, single-center phase 2 trial of ibrutinib monotherapy. On a MiSeq, deep resolution sequencing aimed for a depth between 1 in 1 million and 1 in 200,000 T cells, with each clonotype covered roughly 10x on average. The immunoSEQ hsTCRB Kit was used to generate TCR beta libraries. The published analysis was carried out like this. ImmunoSEQ Data Assistant and ImmunoSEQ Analyzer were used for data analysis, and V, D and J genes were assigned according to IMGT definitions. Clonality, which ranges from 0 to 1, was calculated as one minus the normalized Shannon entropy of productive rearrangement frequencies. Only overrepresented clonotypes making up at least 0.05% of the repertoire of each patient were included in the public clonotype analysis. Roughly 12 age-matched healthy donor repertoires from immuneACCESS were used as controls for clonality. The source is immuneACCESS, and TCRdb retained only in-frame sequences with V and J called. Part of the clones is not carried over; for the studies checked, unresolved V genes explain less than half of this, and the remainder is unexplained. V and J calls and clone size are those listed in that table; D and trimming were worked out from the DNA. In this sample the table shows 150,000 to 200,000 clones, about 88% of which occur a single time. The ten largest clones represent 3% to 3.5% of the sample.

General study outcomes and caveats: Sampling times were not matched between sustained-remission and progressing patients, and lymph node repertoires were not studied. Public clonotypes were rare and either shrank or stayed stable during treatment, and the rise in clonality at ibrutinib response reflected expansion of private clonotypes. Clonality increased at ibrutinib response, stayed stable in sustained remission, and fell back toward baseline at progression. Baseline clonality exceeded that of age-matched healthy donors and correlated strongly with circulating CD8+ T-cell counts.

CDR1 is given as MNHEY and CDR2 as SMNVEV, both from the germline V gene (reference sequence). The CDR3 goes from the cysteine to the phenylalanine over 18 residues. Only the CDR3 portion is preserved as DNA: 54 bases, with reading frame beginning at the first base. After removal of 3 bases from V and 6 bases from J, the junction retains 15 bases not matched to a gene. The TCR originated in a human donor with chronic lymphocytic leukemia. Sequenced material: PBMCs, taken at disease progression, from a patient treated with ibrutinib. Recombination connected TRBV27 to TRBJ2-2; the central 8 bases match TRBD1. The DNA sequence reads TGTGCCAGCAGTTTGGGCAGGGGGCAGGGGAAGGGGGCCGGGGAGCTGTTTTTT. Its coded protein is CASSLGRGQGKGAGELFF.